Presented here are 13 T cell receptor beta chains from one specimen sequenced in a study of T cell changes during pregnancy in multiple sclerosis. Clones were read by immunoSEQ multiplex PCR, and TCRdb kept only the in-frame ones, dropping some. The sample holds 30,000 to 40,000 clones, roughly nine tenths seen once. Sample: CD4+ T cells from peripheral blood mononuclear cells, taken in the third trimester of pregnancy. The source of these receptors is a female donor with multiple sclerosis, enrolled in a pregnancy study.

The table lists this clone with a few counts. This chain uses TRBV6-1 with TRBJ2-7, with D tentatively TRBD1 (6 bases). Trimming cost V 4 bases and J 13 bases, with 14 bases left between them. The CDR3 sequence is 11 residues long. Looked up from germline, CDR1 is MNHNS and CDR2 is SASEGT. The CDR3 region has the DNA TGTGCCAGCAGTGGGGACACCCATTCTTACTTC. Translated, it gives CASSGDTHSYF.

This clone has a handful of counts. The rearrangement links TRBV6-4 to TRBJ2-1; D unclear. The germline CDR1 and CDR2 sequences are MRHNA and SNTAGT. V shed 6 bases and J shed 10 bases, with 25 bases lying between them. The CDR3 extends over 16 amino acids. CDR3 nucleotide sequence: TGTGCCAGCAGCGACCGAGGCCCGTACGAAGTTAGGGAGCAGTTCTTC. Residues: CASSDRGPYEVREQFF.

The rearrangement links TRBV6-1 to TRBJ1-4; 7 positions match TRBD1. Germline V gene data show CDR1 as MNHNS and CDR2 as SASEGT. V shed 6 bases, J shed 5 bases, and the junction held 6 bases outside the gene matches. This CDR3 has 14 residues. The CDR3 is CASSRQGYNEKLFF. The DNA for the CDR3 is TGTGCCAGCAGCCGACAGGGATACAATGAAAAACTGTTTTTT.

The chain joins TRBV6-1 to TRBJ1-1; TRBD1 aligns across 8 bases. Unmatched junction bases numbered 9, after V lost 3 bases and J lost 6 bases. From germline, CDR1 is MNHNS and CDR2 SASEGT. The CDR3 contains 15 residues. CDR3 DNA: TGTGCCAGCAGTGATGATTACAGGGGGTTGGCTGAAGCTTTCTTT. Amino acid sequence: CASSDDYRGLAEAFF.

This sequence joins TRBV28 and TRBJ2-7, with a tentative D call TRBD1 (5 bases). The CDR3 totals 14 residues. The V and J ends lost 1 base and 4 bases respectively, with 11 bases between them. Germline lookup yields CDR1 MDHEN and CDR2 SYDVKM. In DNA, the CDR3 is TGTGCCAGCAGTTTATCAAAGGGGAAGTACGAGCAGTACTTC. It translates to CASSLSKGKYEQYF.

The rearrangement uses TRBV7-3 and TRBJ2-6; D is undetermined. Looked up from germline, CDR1 is SGHTA and CDR2 is FQGTGA. This CDR3 is 13 amino acids long. V shed 3 bases and J shed 4 bases, with 4 bases lying between them. The CDR3 loop reads CASSFYGANVLTF. CDR3 DNA: TGTGCCAGCAGCTTCTACGGGGCCAACGTCCTGACTTTC.

The chain recombines TRBV18 with TRBJ2-3, with D perhaps matching TRBD2 (5 bases). V shed 4 bases and J shed 6 bases, with 11 bases lying between them. Germline V gives CDR1 KGHSH, CDR2 LQKENI. The CDR3 consists of 13 residues. The CDR3 spells CASSLLEADTQYF. In nucleotides, the CDR3 is TGTGCCAGCTCACTACTAGAGGCGGATACGCAGTATTTT.

The V gene is TRBV23-1, the J gene TRBJ2-7; 10 bases line up with TRBD1. TRBV23-1 is an ORF; its function is uncertain. The V gene end was trimmed by 3 bases and the J gene end by 7 bases; junction bases not matched to a gene: 6. This CDR3 contains 14 residues. The CDR3 DNA sequence: TGCGCCAGCAGTCATGACAGGGGGCCCTGGGAGCAGTACTTC. Translating gives CASSHDRGPWEQYF.

This clone was seen only once. The chain employs TRBV11-2 and TRBJ2-7; no clear D. The CDR3 is made up of 16 amino acids. Trimming left V 7 bases short and J 3 bases short, with 22 bases between. The germline gives CDR1 SGHAT, CDR2 FQNNGV. CDR3 in amino acids: CASTQTWSGRLYEQYF. For the CDR3, the DNA is TGTGCCAGCACCCAGACCTGGTCAGGTCGTCTCTACGAGCAGTACTTC.

The chain combines TRBV10-1 with TRBJ2-5; 7 bases map to TRBD2. With 3 bases clipped from V and 5 bases from J, the junction kept 9 bases outside the gene matches. The germline V gene encodes CDR1 WNHNN and CDR2 SYGVQD (reference sequence). CDR3 length: 15 amino acids. This CDR3 reads CASSDSGGVPETQYF. The CDR3 bases are TGCGCCAGCAGTGACTCGGGGGGTGTACCGGAGACCCAGTACTTC.

The chain employs TRBV4-1 and TRBJ2-3; D unclear. The V gene lost 0 bases and the J gene lost 2 bases, with 15 bases spanning the gap. This CDR3 comprises 17 residues. Germline values: CDR1 MGHRA, CDR2 YSYEKL. The CDR3 DNA reads as TGCGCCAGCAGCCAAGATCCCGAGACAAGCTACACAGATACGCAGTATTTT. Protein product: CASSQDPETSYTDTQYF.

This chain joins TRBV27 and TRBJ2-5; TRBD2 matches 9 bases. With the DNA end fitting TRBJ2-7 better, the J assignment may be wrong. The CDR3 runs to 12 residues. CDR1 MNHEY and CDR2 SMNVEV come from the germline V gene (reference sequence). The CDR3, as DNA: TGTGCCACCGCTGGGACTAGCAACGAGCAGTACTTC. It encodes CATAGTSNEQYF.

This clone was recorded only once. The CDR3 nucleotides are TGTGCCAGCAGTCCCCGACTAGCCCCCTACGAGCAGTACTTC. This translates into CASSPRLAPYEQYF. V usage is TRBV27 and J usage is TRBJ2-7; 7 bases are a match to TRBD2. Per the germline V gene, CDR1 is MNHEY and CDR2 is SMNVEV (reference sequence). CDR3 size: 14 residues. V shed 5 bases and J 2 bases; nucleotides not matched to a gene: 6.